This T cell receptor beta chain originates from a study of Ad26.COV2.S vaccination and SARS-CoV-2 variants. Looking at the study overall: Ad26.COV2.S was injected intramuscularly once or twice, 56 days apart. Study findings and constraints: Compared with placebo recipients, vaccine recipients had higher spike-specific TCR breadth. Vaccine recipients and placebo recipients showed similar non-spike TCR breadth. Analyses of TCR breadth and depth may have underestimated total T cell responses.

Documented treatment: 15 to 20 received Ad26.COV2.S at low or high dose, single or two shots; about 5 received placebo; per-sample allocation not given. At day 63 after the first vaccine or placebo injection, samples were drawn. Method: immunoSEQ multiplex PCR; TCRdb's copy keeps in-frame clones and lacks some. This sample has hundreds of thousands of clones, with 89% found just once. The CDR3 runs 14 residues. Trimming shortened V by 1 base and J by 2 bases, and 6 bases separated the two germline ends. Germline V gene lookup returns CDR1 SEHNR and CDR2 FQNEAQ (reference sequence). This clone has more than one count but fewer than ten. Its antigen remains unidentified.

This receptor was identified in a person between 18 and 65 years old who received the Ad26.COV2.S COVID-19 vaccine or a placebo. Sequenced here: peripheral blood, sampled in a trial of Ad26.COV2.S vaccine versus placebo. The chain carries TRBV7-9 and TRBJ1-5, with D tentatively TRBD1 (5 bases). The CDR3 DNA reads TGTGCCAGCAGCTTAGGACAGCGCAATCAGCCCCAGCATTTT. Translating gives CASSLGQRNQPQHF.